The present TCR beta chain was sequenced within a study of blood T cell repertoires in COVID-19. Produced via immunoSEQ multiplex PCR; TCRdb's table is partial and in-frame only. This table has about 67,000 clones, 60% to 80% appearing once. Losses at the gene ends were 4 bases for V and 6 bases for J; bases not matched to a gene: 8. CDR1 and CDR2 (germline): LNHDA, SQIVND (reference sequence). The CDR3 sequence is 16 residues long. V usage is TRBV19 and J usage is TRBJ2-1, with TRBD2 matching over 11 bases. The specimen was peripheral blood. The TCR sequence derives from a woman aged 55 to 70 with acute or convalescent COVID-19. The CDR3: CASSTLGLAGGNEQFF. CDR3 DNA sequence: TGTGCCAGTAGTACCCTAGGGCTAGCGGGGGGCAATGAGCAGTTCTTC. Supplemented by reference TRBV19 and TRBJ2-1, the full variable domain reads DGGITQSPKYLFRKEGQNVTLSCEQNLNHDAMYWYRQDPGQGLRLIYYSQIVNDFQKGDIAEGYSVSREKKESFPLTVTSAQKNPTAFYLCASSTLGLAGGNEQFFGPGTRLTVL.